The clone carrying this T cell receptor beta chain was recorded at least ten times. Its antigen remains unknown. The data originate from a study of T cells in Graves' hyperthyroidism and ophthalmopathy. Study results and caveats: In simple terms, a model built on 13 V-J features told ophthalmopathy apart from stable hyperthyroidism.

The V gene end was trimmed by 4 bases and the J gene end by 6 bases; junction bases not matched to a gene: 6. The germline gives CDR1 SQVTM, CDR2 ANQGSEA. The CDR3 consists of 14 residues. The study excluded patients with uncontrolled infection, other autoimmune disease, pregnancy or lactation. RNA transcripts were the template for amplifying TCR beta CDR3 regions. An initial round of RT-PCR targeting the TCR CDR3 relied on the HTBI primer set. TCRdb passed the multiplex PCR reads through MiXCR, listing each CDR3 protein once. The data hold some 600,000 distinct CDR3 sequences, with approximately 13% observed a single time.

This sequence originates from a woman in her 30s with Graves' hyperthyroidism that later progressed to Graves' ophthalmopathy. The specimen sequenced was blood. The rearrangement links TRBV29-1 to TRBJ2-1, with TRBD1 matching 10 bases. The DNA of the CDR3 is TGCAGCGTTGGTCTAGGACAGGGGGTCAATGAGCAGTTCTTC. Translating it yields CSVGLGQGVNEQFF.